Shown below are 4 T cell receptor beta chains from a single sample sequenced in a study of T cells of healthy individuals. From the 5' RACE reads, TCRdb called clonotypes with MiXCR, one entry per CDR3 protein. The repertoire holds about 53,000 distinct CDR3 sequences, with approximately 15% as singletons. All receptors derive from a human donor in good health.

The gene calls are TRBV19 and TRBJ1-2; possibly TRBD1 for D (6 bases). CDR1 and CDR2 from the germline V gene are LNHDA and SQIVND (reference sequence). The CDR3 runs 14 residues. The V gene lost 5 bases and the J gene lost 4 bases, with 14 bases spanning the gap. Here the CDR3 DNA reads TGTGCCAGTAGTCGGAGAGACAGGCGCTATGGCTACACCTTC. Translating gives CASSRRDRRYGYTF.

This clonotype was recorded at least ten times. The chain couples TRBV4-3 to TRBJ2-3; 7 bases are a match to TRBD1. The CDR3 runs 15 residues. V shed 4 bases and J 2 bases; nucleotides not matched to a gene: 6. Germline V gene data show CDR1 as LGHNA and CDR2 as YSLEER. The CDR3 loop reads CASSPGQAYTDTQYF. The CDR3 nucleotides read TGCGCCAGCAGCCCCGGACAGGCCTACACAGATACGCAGTATTTT.

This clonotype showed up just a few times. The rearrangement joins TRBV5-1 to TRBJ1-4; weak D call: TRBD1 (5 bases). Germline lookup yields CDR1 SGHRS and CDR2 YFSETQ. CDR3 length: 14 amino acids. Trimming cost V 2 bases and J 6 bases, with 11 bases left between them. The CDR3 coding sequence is TGCGCCAGCAGCTTAGGGACTGTCCATGAAAAACTGTTTTTT. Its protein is CASSLGTVHEKLFF. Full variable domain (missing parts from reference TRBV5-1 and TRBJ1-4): KAGVTQTPRYLIKTRGQQVTLSCSPISGHRSVSWYQQTPGQGLQFLFEYFSETQRNKGNFPGRFSGRQFSNSRSEMNVSTLELGDSALYLCASSLGTVHEKLFFGSGTQLSVL.

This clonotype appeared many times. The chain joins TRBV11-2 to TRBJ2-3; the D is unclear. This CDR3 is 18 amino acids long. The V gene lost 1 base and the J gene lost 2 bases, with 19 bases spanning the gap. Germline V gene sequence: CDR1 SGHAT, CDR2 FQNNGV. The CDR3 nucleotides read TGTGCCAGCAGCTTAGTATCTATGTCAAGGTTAAACACAGATACGCAGTATTTT. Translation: CASSLVSMSRLNTDTQYF.